This is a list of T cell receptor beta chains from one sample in a study of T cell responses to AZD1222 COVID-19 vaccine. Generated by immunoSEQ multiplex PCR, the TCRdb table keeps only in-frame clones and is missing some. The sample contains over 150,000 clones, about 93% of which appear only once. The starting material was peripheral blood, obtained 28 days after the second dose of the MenACWY control vaccine. The receptor source for this set is an adult who received the MenACWY meningococcal vaccine as a control. Both conserved end residues are part of each CDR3. A D gene is named only where the DNA matches it firmly. Size is stated for part of the rows, as once, few or many counts, or as a class when the clone is expanded.

D gene	V gene	J gene	clone size	CDR3 DNA	CDR3 protein
NA	TRBV6-5	TRBJ1-1	NA	TGTGCCAGCAGCCCACGGGGATTTGAAGCTTTCTTT	CASSPRGFEAFF
NA	TRBV30	TRBJ2-7	NA	TGTGCCTGCGGTAGTGTGGACACCCTAACCTACGAGCAGTACTTC	CACGSVDTLTYEQYF
TRBD1	TRBV6-5	TRBJ1-1	NA	TGTGCCAGCAGCCCACAGACAGGGGGGCTCACTGAAGCTTTCTTT	CASSPQTGGLTEAFF
NA	TRBV5-1	TRBJ1-6	NA	TGCGCCAGCAGCTTGGCGGACACGAATTCACCCCTCCACTTT	CASSLADTNSPLHF
NA	TRBV7-2	TRBJ2-2	NA	TGTGCCAGCAGCCGTGGGGACTTAGAGACCGGGGAGCTGTTTTTT	CASSRGDLETGELFF
NA	TRBV11-2	TRBJ2-3	NA	TGTGCCAGCAGCTGGGGGGACAGTAGCACAGATACGCAGTATTTT	CASSWGDSSTDTQYF
NA	TRBV6-6	TRBJ2-7	NA	TGTGCCACTTCTACAGCCGCCTACGAGCAGTACTTC	CATSTAAYEQYF
NA	TRBV3-1/TRBV3-2	TRBJ2-2	once	TGTGCCAGCAGTCCACAGGGTAGTAGCACCGGGGAGCTGTTTTTT	CASSPQGSSTGELFF
TRBD1	TRBV27	TRBJ1-1	NA	TGTGCCAGCAGTTTATCGACAGGGGTGGGCACTGAAGCTTTCTTT	CASSLSTGVGTEAFF
TRBD1	TRBV5-4	TRBJ1-1	NA	TGTGCCAGCAGCCCGGGGGAGGACAGGGGGAACACTGAAGCTTTCTTT	CASSPGEDRGNTEAFF
NA	TRBV10-3	TRBJ1-6	NA	TGTGCCATCAGTGTTGTAGGTTCTTCTAATTCACCCCTCCACTTT	CAISVVGSSNSPLHF
NA	TRBV5-4	TRBJ1-6	once	TGTGCCAGCAGCCCAAGCCTGGACAAGTCGAATTCACCCCTCCACTTT	CASSPSLDKSNSPLHF
NA	TRBV27	TRBJ2-7	NA	TGTGCCAGCAGTTCGTTTACCTACGAGCAGTACTTC	CASSSFTYEQYF
NA	TRBV13	TRBJ2-1	NA	TGTGCCAGCAGCTTCCTAGGGTCCAATGAGCAGTTCTTC	CASSFLGSNEQFF
NA	TRBV12-5	TRBJ1-5	NA	TGTGCTGAGGGGGACCCTTATAGCAATCAGCCCCAGCATTTT	CAEGDPYSNQPQHF
NA	TRBV2	TRBJ2-3	NA	TGTGCCAGCAGTGCGGACTTGGCTGATACGCAGTATTTT	CASSADLADTQYF
TRBD1	TRBV7-8	TRBJ1-5	NA	TGTGCCAGCAGCTTTGCAGGGGGACGCAATCAGCCCCAGCATTTT	CASSFAGGRNQPQHF
TRBD2	TRBV7-3	TRBJ2-5	NA	TGTGCCAGCAGCCCCTTTGGGGGGGGAGAGACCCAGTACTTC	CASSPFGGGETQYF
NA	TRBV5-4	TRBJ1-1	NA	TGTGCCAGCTACAATAAGAGCGGGGGGAACACTGAAGCTTTCTTT	CASYNKSGGNTEAFF
NA	TRBV9	TRBJ1-3	NA	TGTGCCAGCAGCTTCCAGGGCGGAAACACCATATATTTT	CASSFQGGNTIYF
NA	TRBV6-1	TRBJ1-2	NA	TGTGCCAGCAGTGAACACGGTTTGGGCTACACCTTC	CASSEHGLGYTF
NA	TRBV5-4	TRBJ1-5	NA	TGTGCCAGCAGCTTGCCCGGGGAGCAGCCCCAGCATTTT	CASSLPGEQPQHF
NA	TRBV27	TRBJ2-1	NA	TGTGCCAGCAGTTTATTGGCCCATGTCGGTGAGCAGTTCTTC	CASSLLAHVGEQFF
NA	TRBV5-1	TRBJ1-1	NA	TGCGCCAGCAGCTTTAGGGCGACCATGAACACTGAAGCTTTCTTT	CASSFRATMNTEAFF
TRBD1	TRBV7-9	TRBJ1-1	NA	TGTGCCAGCAGCTCACCCTATACAGGGGAGGAAGAAGCTTTCTTT	CASSSPYTGEEEAFF
NA	TRBV19	TRBJ1-6	NA	TGTGCCAGTAGTCCCCAGGACAGCTCGAATTCACCCCTCCACTTT	CASSPQDSSNSPLHF